This TCR beta chain comes out of a study of technical replicates of blood from a few donors. The germline V gene has CDR1 MDHEN and CDR2 SYDVKM. V dropped 6 bases and J dropped 5 bases, with 16 bases sitting between them. This CDR3 contains 15 residues. The protocol was immunoSEQ multiplex PCR, while the TCRdb copy is restricted to in-frame clones and leaves out a portion. This table has tens of thousands of clones, 95% appearing once. The chain has TRBV28 and TRBJ2-2, with D tentatively TRBD1 (5 bases). Material: T cells isolated from PBMCs. The clonotype was recovered from a human donor in good health. CDR3 sequence reads: CASRATPTVTGELFF. DNA of the CDR3: TGTGCCAGCAGGGCCACCCCGACAGTAACCGGGGAGCTGTTTTTT.